The 20 T cell receptor beta chains given below trace back to one sample, sequenced in a study of T cell changes during pregnancy in multiple sclerosis (dated by TCRdb to between 2018 and 2020). Libraries came from the immunoSEQ multiplex PCR assay. The table comes from immuneACCESS by way of TCRdb, which keeps in-frame sequences with V and J called. Part of the clones is missing from these tables; in studies checked, under half for an unresolved V gene and the rest for unknown reasons. This sample lists 50,000 to 75,000 clones; 90% were detected once. The ten largest clones capture 2.5% to 4% of the sample. Sequencing used peripheral blood, obtained in the first trimester of pregnancy. Receptors originate from a female donor in good health, enrolled as a control in a pregnancy study.

The chain links TRBV11-3 to TRBJ2-3, with TRBD2 identical over 12 bases. Germline V gene data show CDR1 as SGHNT and CDR2 as YENEEA. The CDR3 consists of 16 residues. V dropped 6 bases and J dropped 4; count of bases not matched to a gene: 8. This chain's CDR3 is CASRSPSGRAPDTQYF. The CDR3 nucleotides read TGTGCCAGCAGGAGCCCTAGCGGGAGGGCCCCAGATACGCAGTATTTT.

V usage is TRBV19 and J usage is TRBJ2-2; 10 nucleotides align to TRBD2. Germline CDR1 is LNHDA and CDR2 is SQIVND (reference sequence). V dropped 3 bases and J dropped 5; count of bases not matched to a gene: 6. The CDR3 has 16 amino acids. The CDR3 protein is CASSMRLAGDTGELFF. The CDR3 DNA reads TGTGCCAGTAGTATGAGGCTAGCGGGGGATACCGGGGAGCTGTTTTTT.

The rearrangement links TRBV5-1 to TRBJ2-1; 8 nucleotides align to TRBD2. The germline V gene encodes CDR1 SGHRS and CDR2 YFSETQ. CDR3 size: 15 residues. Germline trimming cut 0 bases from V and 9 bases from J; bases unmatched to any gene: 8. The CDR3 loop is CASSLDGRAMVEQFF. CDR3 bases: TGCGCCAGCAGCTTGGACGGGAGGGCCATGGTTGAGCAGTTCTTC.

V and J are TRBV19 and TRBJ1-2; 9 positions agree with TRBD1. Germline V gives CDR1 LNHDA, CDR2 SQIVND (reference sequence). This CDR3 has 17 amino acids. The V and J ends lost 5 bases and 6 bases, in that order; junction bases with no gene match: 16. The CDR3 reads CASSRRTTGGAGDGYTF. The CDR3 coding sequence is TGTGCCAGTAGTCGCCGGACAACAGGGGGCGCGGGGGATGGCTACACCTTC.

The chain carries TRBV18 and TRBJ2-1; tentative D call: TRBD1 (6 bases). The CDR3 totals 13 residues. CDR1 and CDR2 from the germline V gene are KGHSH and LQKENI. Trimming left V 2 bases short and J 10 bases short, with 12 bases between. The CDR3 DNA follows: TGTGCCAGCTCACCAGGGTGGGGACAAGAGCAGTTCTTC. This codes for CASSPGWGQEQFF.

Only one count was recorded for this clone. The genes are TRBV27 and TRBJ1-5, with 7 bases fitting TRBD1. From germline, CDR1 is MNHEY and CDR2 SMNVEV (reference sequence). V was pared by 6 bases and J by 5 bases, with 4 bases of the junction left unmatched. The CDR3 runs 13 residues. DNA of the CDR3: TGTGCCAGCAGCAACGACAGGGATCAGCCCCAGCATTTT. This gives the protein CASSNDRDQPQHF.

V and J are TRBV10-3 and TRBJ2-5; TRBD1 agrees at 9 bases. The CDR3 is 12 amino acids. Germline-derived CDR1 and CDR2 are ENHRY and SYGVKD. Trimming took 10 bases from V and 4 from J; bases not matched to a gene: 4. CDR3 residues: CATTGQGETQYF. In nucleotides, the CDR3 is TGTGCCACTACGGGACAGGGAGAGACCCAGTACTTC.

V and J are TRBV5-1 and TRBJ2-1; weak D call: TRBD1 (6 bases). Germline V CDR1 and CDR2: SGHRS, YFSETQ. The germline V and J ends were trimmed by 4 bases and 9 bases, with 23 bases remaining between them. CDR3 length: 16 amino acids. The CDR3: CASSATQGLSLGEQFF. In nucleotides, the CDR3 is TGCGCCAGCAGCGCAACTCAGGGGCTCTCGCTCGGTGAGCAGTTCTTC. The complete variable domain, with remaining parts taken from reference TRBV5-1 and TRBJ2-1, reads KAGVTQTPRYLIKTRGQQVTLSCSPISGHRSVSWYQQTPGQGLQFLFEYFSETQRNKGNFPGRFSGRQFSNSRSEMNVSTLELGDSALYLCASSATQGLSLGEQFFGPGTRLTVL.

The chain is built from TRBV11-2 and TRBJ2-1, with TRBD2 matching 8 bases. Germline CDR1 SGHAT, CDR2 FQNNGV. CDR3 length equals 17 residues. Unmatched junction bases numbered 13, after V lost 5 bases and J lost 4 bases. The CDR3 sequence is CASSPHPAGGPYNEQFF. For the CDR3, the DNA is TGTGCCAGCAGCCCCCACCCGGCGGGAGGACCGTACAATGAGCAGTTCTTC.

The gene calls are TRBV7-9 and TRBJ1-2; TRBD1 aligns across 10 bases. J gave up 7 bases and V 8 bases, and 10 bases lay outside the gene matches. The germline gives CDR1 SEHNR, CDR2 FQNEAQ (reference sequence). There are 14 residues in the CDR3. CDR3 nucleotide sequence: TGTGCCAGCGACCTTGGGACAGGGGCGTTTGGCTACACCTTC. Translated, it gives CASDLGTGAFGYTF.

V is TRBV4-1 and J is TRBJ1-5; 7 positions match TRBD1. V shed 1 base and J 5 bases; nucleotides not matched to a gene: 5. Germline V gene lookup returns CDR1 MGHRA and CDR2 YSYEKL. CDR3 length: 15 amino acids. Here the CDR3 reads CASSQVGTADQPQHF. In nucleotides, the CDR3 is TGCGCCAGCAGCCAAGTAGGGACAGCGGATCAGCCCCAGCATTTT.

The chain employs TRBV28 and TRBJ1-3; possible D gene TRBD1, 5 bases. Germline CDR1 is MDHEN and CDR2 is SYDVKM. The V gene lost 2 bases and the J gene lost 5 bases, with 16 bases spanning the gap. The CDR3 runs to 16 residues. Here the CDR3 reads CASSLPDGGIRNTIYF. The CDR3 DNA reads TGTGCCAGCAGTTTACCAGACGGGGGGATTAGAAACACCATATATTTT.

The rearrangement joins TRBV27 to TRBJ1-1, with 7 nucleotides matching TRBD1. The ends lost 5 bases at V and 1 base at J; junction bases unmatched: 4. The CDR3 is 14 residues long. CDR1 MNHEY and CDR2 SMNVEV come from the germline V gene (reference sequence). This CDR3 is CASSPGTANTEAFF. CDR3 DNA: TGTGCCAGCAGTCCTGGGACAGCGAACACTGAAGCTTTCTTT.

This clone was seen only once. The chain has TRBV19 and TRBJ2-3; D is ambiguous. This CDR3 comprises 13 residues. Germline-derived CDR1 and CDR2 are LNHDA and SQIVND (reference sequence). V lost 3 bases and J lost 5, with 9 bases in between. CDR3 coding DNA: TGTGCCAGTAGTATTGAGGAAGGAGATACGCAGTATTTT. The encoded protein is CASSIEEGDTQYF. The full variable domain, in which reference TRBV19 and TRBJ2-3 provide the parts outside the CDR3, is DGGITQSPKYLFRKEGQNVTLSCEQNLNHDAMYWYRQDPGQGLRLIYYSQIVNDFQKGDIAEGYSVSREKKESFPLTVTSAQKNPTAFYLCASSIEEGDTQYFGPGTRLTVL.

V gene TRBV7-6 combines with J gene TRBJ1-5; D possibly corresponds to TRBD1 (6 bases). The CDR3 length is 14 residues. CDR1 and CDR2 from the germline V gene are SGHVS and FNYEAQ. V was pared by 5 bases and J by 3 bases, with 11 bases between. CDR3 region: CASSAGQNNQPQHF. The CDR3 DNA reads as TGTGCCAGCAGCGCCGGACAGAACAATCAGCCCCAGCATTTT.

V is TRBV5-4 and J is TRBJ2-1; D gene ambiguous. The CDR3 runs 15 residues. Germline lookup yields CDR1 SGHNT and CDR2 YYREEE (reference sequence). V lost 4 bases and J lost 4, with 15 bases in between. In DNA, the CDR3 is TGTGCCAGCAGCCCCCACGTCGAGACTTACAATGAGCAGTTCTTC. It encodes CASSPHVETYNEQFF.

V and J are TRBV11-2 and TRBJ2-3; 8 nucleotides match TRBD2. Losses at the gene ends were 5 bases for V and 1 base for J; bases not matched to a gene: 5. CDR1 and CDR2 from the germline V gene are SGHAT and FQNNGV. The CDR3 is 15 residues long. CDR3 amino acids: CASSGRGGRTDTQYF. The CDR3 DNA follows: TGTGCCAGCAGCGGACGCGGGGGGCGCACAGATACGCAGTATTTT.

The CDR3 DNA follows: TGTGCCAGCAGCTTTACTAGCGGGAGCTCACAAGAGACCCAGTACTTC. Residues: CASSFTSGSSQETQYF. This chain connects TRBV5-4 to TRBJ2-5; TRBD2 agrees at 11 bases. This CDR3 spans 16 amino acids. Germline-derived CDR1 and CDR2 are SGHNT and YYREEE (reference sequence). Trimming took 2 bases from V and 2 from J; bases not matched to a gene: 5.

The DNA of the CDR3 is TGTGCCAGCAGCTTAGAGAGGACACAAGGCCCTGAAGCTTTCTTT. This gives the protein CASSLERTQGPEAFF. The rearrangement joins TRBV7-8 to TRBJ1-1, with a tentative D call TRBD1 (5 bases). The germline V gene encodes CDR1 SGHVS and CDR2 FQNEAQ. Trimming stripped 1 base from V and 6 bases from J, with 15 bases between. The CDR3 loop spans 15 amino acids.

The chain uses TRBV15 and TRBJ1-1; D remains ambiguous. The germline gives CDR1 LNHNV, CDR2 YYDKDF (reference sequence). This CDR3 spans 13 amino acids. The V end lost 0 bases, the J end lost 8 bases, and 10 bases lay between the germline ends. The CDR3 region is CATSRDLRPEAFF. CDR3 coding DNA: TGTGCCACCAGCAGAGATTTGCGGCCAGAAGCTTTCTTT.